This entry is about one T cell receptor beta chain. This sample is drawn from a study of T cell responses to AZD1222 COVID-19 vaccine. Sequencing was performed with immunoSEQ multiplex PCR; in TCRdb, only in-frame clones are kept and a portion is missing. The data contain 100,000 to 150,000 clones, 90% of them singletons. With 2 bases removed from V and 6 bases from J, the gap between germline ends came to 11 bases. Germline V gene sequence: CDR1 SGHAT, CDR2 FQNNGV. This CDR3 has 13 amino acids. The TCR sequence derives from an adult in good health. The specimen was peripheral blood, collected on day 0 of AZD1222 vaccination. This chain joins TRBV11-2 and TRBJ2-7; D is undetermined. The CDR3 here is CASSLRWASEQYF. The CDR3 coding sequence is TGTGCCAGCAGCTTAAGATGGGCCTCCGAGCAGTACTTC.